This record looks at one T cell receptor beta chain sequence and its context. This entry belongs to a study of T cell changes during pregnancy in multiple sclerosis. Generated by immunoSEQ multiplex PCR, the TCRdb table keeps only in-frame clones and is missing some. The repertoire includes about 22,000 clones, less than 90% of them detected once, and more than 7% sits in the top ten. The sequencing used CD8+ T cells from peripheral blood mononuclear cells, collected after pregnancy. The sequence was obtained from a female donor with multiple sclerosis, enrolled in a pregnancy study.

The DNA for the CDR3 is TGTGCCATCAGTGAGTCTATGCCCAACCGGGGTTCCCCGAACACTGAAGCTTTCTTT. Residues: CAISESMPNRGSPNTEAFF. The rearrangement links TRBV10-3 to TRBJ1-1; no clear D. The CDR3 totals 19 residues. CDR1 is ENHRY and CDR2 is SYGVKD in the germline V gene. V lost 0 bases and J 1 base, leaving 21 bases between the germline ends.